A single sample is the source of the 19 T cell receptor beta chains below, sequenced in a study of cytomegalovirus exposure and HLA in healthy donors. Generated by immunoSEQ multiplex PCR, the TCRdb table keeps only in-frame clones and is missing some. The sample lists 150,000 to 200,000 clones, approximately 84% seen once, with 10% in the top ten. Specimen: PBMCs. These receptors came from a young man in good health and CMV-seropositive.

This chain uses TRBV4-1 with TRBJ2-7; D not certain. The CDR3 is made up of 14 amino acids. Germline V gives CDR1 MGHRA, CDR2 YSYEKL. V was cut by 0 bases and J by 3 bases, with 9 bases left in between. CDR3: CASSQDQLIYEQYF. In nucleotides, the CDR3 is TGCGCCAGCAGCCAAGATCAGTTAATCTACGAGCAGTACTTC.

The CDR3: CASSIKGATGYEQYF. CDR3 DNA sequence: TGTGCCAGCAGTATAAAAGGAGCGACAGGGTACGAGCAGTACTTC. The rearrangement links TRBV2 to TRBJ2-7, with TRBD1 matching over 7 bases. The CDR3 covers 15 residues. The germline V gene has CDR1 SNHLY and CDR2 FYNNEI. J lost 4 bases, V lost 5 bases, and 11 bases had no gene match.

This clone was seen just once. CDR3 coding DNA: TGTGCCTGGGGACAGCGGGAGAGAGATACGCAGTATTTT. Translating it yields CAWGQRERDTQYF. The chain carries TRBV30 and TRBJ2-3, with TRBD2 matching over 8 bases. Per the germline V gene, CDR1 is GTSNPN and CDR2 is SVGIG (reference sequence). V was pared by 5 bases and J by 5 bases, with 6 bases of the junction left unmatched. The CDR3 has 13 residues.

This clone appeared once. The V and J genes are TRBV6-1 and TRBJ1-2, with TRBD1 as a possible D gene (5 bases). The CDR3 totals 13 residues. Trimming left V 5 bases short and J 8 bases short, with 15 bases between. Germline V gene lookup returns CDR1 MNHNS and CDR2 SASEGT. The CDR3 bases are TGTGCCAGCAGTCCCTATTCAGGGCCCGGCTACACCTTC. Translating it yields CASSPYSGPGYTF.

The chain is built from TRBV7-9 and TRBJ2-7; 11 bases are a match to TRBD1. The J segment lost 4 bases and the V segment lost 5 bases, leaving 4 bases of the junction unmatched. The CDR3 covers 14 residues. Germline assignment: CDR1 SEHNR and CDR2 FQNEAQ (reference sequence). The CDR3: CASSPRDRGYEQYF. The DNA for the CDR3 is TGTGCCAGCAGCCCCCGGGACAGGGGGTACGAGCAGTACTTC.

The chain couples TRBV30 to TRBJ1-1, with D maybe TRBD1 (6 bases). This CDR3 is built from 15 residues. Germline V CDR1 and CDR2: GTSNPN, SVGIG (reference sequence). V lost 2 bases to trimming and J lost 6 bases, with 19 bases between them. In DNA, the CDR3 is TGTGCCTGGAGTAACTTGGGGGGGGCGGTCGCTGAAGCTTTCTTT. Protein sequence: CAWSNLGGAVAEAFF.

This sequence joins TRBV6-5 and TRBJ1-5; 11 bases map to TRBD1. With V trimmed by 10 bases and J by 5 bases, 7 bases remained unmatched. CDR3 length: 14 residues. Germline CDR1 MNHEY, CDR2 SVGAGI. CDR3 amino acids: CATGQGARYQPQHF. The CDR3, as DNA: TGTGCCACCGGACAGGGGGCTAGATATCAGCCCCAGCATTTT.

The rearrangement uses TRBV4-3 and TRBJ2-1; D possibly corresponds to TRBD2 (6 bases). Germline CDR1 and CDR2: LGHNA and YSLEER. V was cut by 0 bases and J by 5 bases, with 11 bases left in between. The CDR3 loop spans 15 amino acids. The CDR3 region has the DNA TGCGCCAGCAGCCAAGATCGAACTAGCCACAATGAGCAGTTCTTC. It translates to CASSQDRTSHNEQFF.

This clone appeared a single time. The chain combines TRBV19 with TRBJ1-3, with a tentative D call TRBD1 (6 bases). Trimming shortened V by 3 bases and J by 8 bases, and 14 bases separated the two germline ends. This CDR3 is 14 amino acids long. Germline V gene sequence: CDR1 LNHDA, CDR2 SQIVND (reference sequence). The CDR3 DNA is TGTGCCAGTAGTATTGGGCTGGGGGCGGACACCATATATTTT. Its translation: CASSIGLGADTIYF.

This chain uses TRBV6-7 with TRBJ2-5; perhaps TRBD1 as D (6 bases). TRBV6-7 is an open reading frame, and its role is uncertain. V was shortened by 6 bases and J by 5 bases, with 22 bases between the two germline ends. This CDR3 region has 16 residues. The CDR3 bases are TGTGCCAGCAGGAAACAGGGATCGGGGCCGTCGGAGACCCAGTACTTC. Its translation is CASRKQGSGPSETQYF.

The rearrangement joins TRBV28 to TRBJ2-1; 8 bases match TRBD2. This CDR3 region has 14 residues. Germline trimming cut 4 bases from V and 4 bases from J; bases unmatched to any gene: 3. Germline assignment: CDR1 MDHEN and CDR2 SYDVKM. CDR3 sequence reads: CASSSGTRYNEQFF. The CDR3 DNA is TGTGCCAGCAGTTCCGGGACTAGGTACAATGAGCAGTTCTTC.

This sequence joins TRBV5-5 and TRBJ2-5; tentatively, D is TRBD1 (6 bases). CDR1 and CDR2 (germline): SGHKS, YYEKEE (reference sequence). This CDR3 comprises 15 residues. Trimming took off 4 bases at V and 5 bases at J, with 18 bases between the two ends. CDR3 coding DNA: TGTGCCAGCAGCCCTGGGTCAGGGGAGAGGGAGACCCAGTACTTC. Its translation is CASSPGSGERETQYF.

This chain uses TRBV5-1 with TRBJ2-3; 11 nucleotides agree with TRBD2. With V trimmed by 0 bases and J by 5 bases, 5 bases remained unmatched. Germline-derived CDR1 and CDR2 are SGHRS and YFSETQ. This CDR3 has 16 residues. CDR3 residues: CASSLAASGGRDTQYF. In nucleotides, the CDR3 is TGCGCCAGCAGCTTGGCGGCTAGCGGGGGGAGAGATACGCAGTATTTT.

The V and J genes are TRBV19 and TRBJ2-7; 10 nucleotides line up with TRBD2. The CDR3 loop spans 15 amino acids. V trimming: 3 bases; J trimming: 7 bases; junction bases outside the gene matches: 9. The germline V gene encodes CDR1 LNHDA and CDR2 SQIVND (reference sequence). This CDR3 is CASSIAASGRGEQYF. The DNA for the CDR3 is TGTGCCAGTAGTATTGCGGCTAGCGGGAGAGGAGAGCAGTACTTC.

The J gene is TRBJ2-4, the V gene TRBV9; the match to TRBD1 covers 7 bases. The CDR3 loop spans 16 amino acids. Trimming cost V 4 bases and J 4 bases; bases outside gene matches: 11. CDR1 is SGDLS, CDR2 YYNGEE, per germline. In nucleotides, the CDR3 is TGTGCCAGCAGCCCTCCGGCAGGGGGTAGTAAAAACATTCAGTACTTC. It encodes CASSPPAGGSKNIQYF.

V and J are TRBV7-6 and TRBJ1-1; 7 nucleotides match TRBD1. V was clipped by 5 bases and J by 11 bases; unmatched bases: 14. CDR3 length: 14 residues. Germline CDR1 and CDR2: SGHVS and FNYEAQ. The CDR3 loop reads CASSETTSGTVAFF. The CDR3 DNA reads as TGTGCCAGCAGCGAAACGACCTCCGGGACAGTGGCTTTCTTT.

The chain carries TRBV19 and TRBJ1-5; perhaps TRBD1 as D (5 bases). This CDR3 is 13 amino acids long. Looked up from germline, CDR1 is LNHDA and CDR2 is SQIVND (reference sequence). Trimming stripped 7 bases from V and 3 bases from J, with 10 bases between. CDR3 sequence: CASNPTVNQPQHF. DNA of the CDR3: TGTGCCAGTAACCCGACAGTCAATCAGCCCCAGCATTTT.

CDR3 DNA: TGTGCCAGCAGTTCTCGATGGGACAGCGAGCAGTACTTC. As protein: CASSSRWDSEQYF. The rearrangement uses TRBV27 and TRBJ2-7, with 7 positions matching TRBD1. With 4 bases clipped from V and 6 bases from J, the junction kept 6 bases outside the gene matches. This CDR3 is 13 amino acids long. Germline V gives CDR1 MNHEY, CDR2 SMNVEV (reference sequence).

The chain uses TRBV29-1 and TRBJ2-7; TRBD2 aligns across 8 bases. V shed 7 bases and J 3 bases; nucleotides not matched to a gene: 5. The CDR3 loop spans 12 amino acids. Germline values: CDR1 SQVTM, CDR2 ANQGSEA. CDR3 nucleotides: TGCAGCGGGACTAGCTCGGGCTACGAGCAGTACTTC. This translates into CSGTSSGYEQYF.